The rows below give T cell receptor beta chains drawn from one sample of a study of long-term antiretroviral therapy in people with HIV. Libraries were prepared by immunoSEQ multiplex PCR; TCRdb keeps only in-frame clonotypes and omits some of them. The sample consists of 15,000 to 20,000 clones, approximately 95% of them appearing once. The sequencing used unsorted PBMCs, collected around 10 years after starting antiretroviral therapy. These receptors originate from a man aged 30-40 years with HIV. Both conserved end residues are part of each CDR3. Each record gives: V gene, J gene, D gene, clone size, CDR3 DNA, CDR3 protein. D genes are given only for firm matches. Size values are once, few and many counts, or a class for expanded clones, and some rows have none.

V: TRBV7-8
J: TRBJ2-5
D: .
size: .
DNA: TGTGCCAGCAGCTTGAGGCGGAGCCAAGAGACCCAGTACTTC
CDR3: CASSLRRSQETQYF

V: TRBV5-1
J: TRBJ1-1
D: .
size: .
DNA: TGCGCCAGCAGCGAGGGTGGCACTGAAGCTTTCTTT
CDR3: CASSEGGTEAFF

V: TRBV5-4
J: TRBJ1-2
D: .
size: .
DNA: TGTGCCAGCAGCTTGGAGGGGTCCTATGGCTACACCTTC
CDR3: CASSLEGSYGYTF

V: TRBV6-1
J: TRBJ2-5
D: .
size: .
DNA: TGTGCCAGCAGTGAGGGAGAGACCCAGTACTTC
CDR3: CASSEGETQYF

V: TRBV19
J: TRBJ2-3
D: .
size: .
DNA: TGTGCCAGTAGTCCCTTCTACCCTGGTCCAGATACGCAGTATTTT
CDR3: CASSPFYPGPDTQYF

V: TRBV6-5
J: TRBJ1-4
D: .
size: .
DNA: TGTGCCAGCAGTTTCCAGACAGGACCTGAAAAACTGTTTTTT
CDR3: CASSFQTGPEKLFF

V: TRBV10-1
J: TRBJ2-3
D: TRBD2
size: .
DNA: TGCGCCAGCAGTGAGACTAGCGGGGGGGCAGATACGCAGTATTTT
CDR3: CASSETSGGADTQYF

V: TRBV6-5
J: TRBJ1-5
D: .
size: .
DNA: TGTGCCAGCGGGTTTCACAGAACATATCAGCCCCAGCATTTT
CDR3: CASGFHRTYQPQHF

V: TRBV28
J: TRBJ2-5
D: .
size: .
DNA: TGTGCCAGCAGTTATGGCAAAACTTACCAAGAGACCCAGTACTTC
CDR3: CASSYGKTYQETQYF

V: TRBV11-2
J: TRBJ2-1
D: .
size: .
DNA: TGTGCCAGCAGTTCTAAAGGACTGTCTAGTGTCTCCTACAATGAGCAGTTCTTC
CDR3: CASSSKGLSSVSYNEQFF

V: TRBV6-4
J: TRBJ1-5
D: .
size: .
DNA: TGTGCCAGCAGTGCAGATAGCAATCAGCCCCAGCATTTT
CDR3: CASSADSNQPQHF

V: TRBV5-6
J: TRBJ2-7
D: .
size: .
DNA: TGTGCCAGCAGCTTGGCAGGGGCCCACCACGAGCAGTACTTC
CDR3: CASSLAGAHHEQYF

V: TRBV7-9
J: TRBJ2-3
D: .
size: .
DNA: TGTGCCAGCAGCCCCTTTCTTTTAAACACAGATACGCAGTATTTT
CDR3: CASSPFLLNTDTQYF

V: TRBV6-5
J: TRBJ2-7
D: .
size: .
DNA: TGTGCCAGCAGTTACTCCGGGTACTGGGGCTCCTACGAGCAGTACTTC
CDR3: CASSYSGYWGSYEQYF

V: TRBV11-2
J: TRBJ2-5
D: .
size: once
DNA: TGTGCCAGCAGCTTCGTAGTGGGGGGGCCGGGGGAGACCCAGTACTTC
CDR3: CASSFVVGGPGETQYF

V: TRBV2
J: TRBJ1-4
D: .
size: .
DNA: TGTGCCAGCAACATCCCGGAGGGTAATGAAAAACTGTTTTTT
CDR3: CASNIPEGNEKLFF

V: TRBV7-9
J: TRBJ2-3
D: .
size: .
DNA: TGTGCCAGCAGCTTAAACTCGGGACCGCTTAGCACAGATACGCAGTATTTT
CDR3: CASSLNSGPLSTDTQYF

V: TRBV10-2
J: TRBJ1-5
D: .
size: once
DNA: TGCGCCAGCAGTGTTGAGAACAATCAGCCCCAGCATTTT
CDR3: CASSVENNQPQHF

V: TRBV9
J: TRBJ2-1
D: .
size: .
DNA: TGTGCCAGCAGCGTAGGTTATGAGCAGTTCTTC
CDR3: CASSVGYEQFF

V: TRBV2
J: TRBJ1-1
D: TRBD1
size: .
DNA: TGTGCCAGCAGTTTAAGGACAGGGAACACTGAAGCTTTCTTT
CDR3: CASSLRTGNTEAFF

V: TRBV7-2
J: TRBJ2-2
D: TRBD1
size: .
DNA: TGTGCCAGCAGCTTAGTGTTGACTTCGACAGGGCCCGGGGAGCTGTTTTTT
CDR3: CASSLVLTSTGPGELFF

V: TRBV29-1
J: TRBJ2-2
D: TRBD1
size: .
DNA: TGCAGCGTGGGGACAGGGGGCACCGGGGAGCTGTTTTTT
CDR3: CSVGTGGTGELFF

V: TRBV28
J: TRBJ1-5
D: TRBD1
size: .
DNA: TGTGCCAGCAGGCAGACAGGGGGCAGCCAGCCCCAGCATTTT
CDR3: CASRQTGGSQPQHF